This T cell receptor (beta chain) was documented in a study of T cell responses to AZD1222 COVID-19 vaccine (dated by TCRdb to the early 2020s). A note on the overall study: A total of 230 to 250 trial participants underwent TCR sequencing, of whom approximately 210 received two doses of AZD1222 and some 26 received two doses of the MenACWY control vaccine. Trial participants were enrolled into age subgroups of 18-55, 56-69 and 70-plus years, which contained about 150, 28 and 57 TCR-sequenced participants, respectively.

The study at large found these results: Most participants were white British and females outnumbered males, and the authors suggested that clonal diversity may have been underestimated. Vaccine-associated CD4 TCRs spanned the whole spike protein, with dominant responses in regions 160-218 and 743-854. A significant rise in spike-specific TCR breadth and depth was observed after two AZD1222 doses relative to day 0 and relative to MenACWY recipients. The 56-69-year group was small, and its depth increase did not reach significance, likely because of low power. Reportedly, close to half of the unique spike-specific TCRs recognized epitopes lying outside the regions that are mutated in the B.1.351 and B.1.1.7 variants. Because no samples from the day 14 peak response were available, repertoires could be characterized only after the peak T cell response. Conclusions about previously exposed vaccinees are limited, since just a handful of AZD1222 recipients were seropositive for SARS-CoV-2 at baseline.

Trimming takes 3 bases from V and 2 bases from J, and the germline ends sit 9 bases apart. The CDR3 runs 14 residues from the cysteine to the phenylalanine. The CDR3 DNA has 42 bases and is translated from base 1. The germline V gene encodes CDR1 SGDLS and CDR2 YYNGEE. The time point label, read with the paper, signifies: about 28 days (+/-7) after the second vaccine dose. AZD1222 recipients with second doses at about 4 weeks or about 12 weeks were pooled, because spike-specific TCR depth and breadth did not differ between schedules. Vaccinee samples were obtained from the UK trials COV001 and COV002, which included a single-blind randomized controlled phase 2/3 trial of AZD1222 (ChAdOx1 nCoV-19) in healthy adults. Trial participant PBMC samples were collected at day 0 and day 28 after the second dose for TCRbeta chain sequencing. This clone was recorded once. Its antigen has not been determined. No much larger clone is present one base from it, and per-base qualities are unavailable.

The CDR3 regions of human TCRbeta chains were subjected to immunosequencing. The study's processing was this. Repertoire TCRs were matched against a reference library of SARS-CoV-2-specific TCRs generated with the MIRA antigen-specificity platform. Breadth was defined as the fraction of unique TCRs that were SARS-CoV-2-associated. Depth was defined as the fraction of total T cells that were SARS-CoV-2-associated. Each spike-specific TCR was assigned to its reactive spike region and to a CD4 or CD8 class using the MIRA data. Log10-transformed breadth and depth values were compared by one-way ANOVA with Sidak's multiple comparisons tests. As stored in TCRdb, this immuneACCESS dataset retains in-frame rearrangements with V and J assigned. A fraction of the clones does not appear; measured against another copy, unresolved V genes explain less than half of the discrepancy, and the remainder lacks a known reason. V and J calls and clone size are given by that table; D and trimming were obtained from the DNA. The sample table records roughly 150,000 clones; roughly 90% of these occur just once. Approximately 1.5% of the sample is in the top ten clones.

This TCR was recovered from an adult who received the AZD1222 COVID-19 vaccine. The chain is assembled from TRBV9 and TRBJ1-3, with a weak D call of TRBD1 (6 bases match). The sample consisted of peripheral blood, taken 28 days after the second AZD1222 dose. The CDR3 region: CASSANRAGNTIYF. The nucleotide sequence reads as follows: TGTGCCAGCAGCGCGAACAGGGCTGGAAACACCATATATTTT.